One TCR beta chain is described in this entry. The antigen it binds to is not known. No much larger clone exists at a distance of one base, and base qualities are not known. The entry originates in a study of cytomegalovirus exposure and HLA in healthy donors (dated by TCRdb to about 2017). Study-level background: An earlier analysis of some 600 of the donors reported approximately 260 Gb of sequence data and 95 million to 130 million unique TCR beta sequences obtained from around 190 million T cells. The later analysis used no new phenotypic data to find candidate immune exposures, relying instead on TCR beta sequences and their occurrence across donors. To study patterns of TCR occurrence, a later analysis re-analyzed previously published TCR beta repertoires from 666 donors and added high-resolution HLA genotyping. Of the 300 to 500 genotyped donors, roughly 76% were placed in the genetic ancestry cluster associated with self-reported Caucasian donors. Roughly five DR-DQ haplotypes were handled as single units for association and clustering, since linkage in the cohort was strong. Using immunosequencing, the study profiled T cell repertoires from 640 or so subjects and related those repertoires to cytomegalovirus serostatus. Donor age, sex, ethnicity and CMV serostatus were collected together with the repertoire data. Every repertoire in the discovery cohort had been generated on one and the same sequencing platform. An earlier analysis of some 500 of the donors applied high-throughput TCR beta sequencing to assess whether each TCR beta V gene segment acted as functional or pseudogenic. Typing coverage differed by locus: A, B, C, DRB1 and DQB1 were typed in about 620-630 donors, DQA1 in 500 to 550, DPA1 in around 600, and DPB1 in approximately 450. Genome-wide SNP genotypes for about 60% of the roughly 700 donors were used in a later genetic analysis, which treated that subset as a discovery cohort. An early release covering roughly 600 HLA-typed donors comprised approximately 290 gigabases of sequencing data and 85 million or so unique TCR sequences. Besides the first cohort of about 730 subjects, a separate validation cohort made up of over 100 different subjects was used. Among approximately 370 genotyped donors of the cohort, an average of approximately 200,000 unique TCR beta nucleotide sequences was sequenced per donor, of which 15% to 20% were non-productive. The study combined high-throughput TCR immunosequencing, statistical association of individual TCRs with disease status, and machine learning to predict cytomegalovirus infection status. The study aimed to test whether signatures of past pathogen exposure could be identified by cataloging public T cell receptors. HLA typing included class I and class II loci at four-digit resolution. Paper-wide results and their limitations: Linkage disequilibrium might explain the correlated functional status among segregating V segments, but an unknown experimental factor could not be excluded. A further reported finding was that TCR beta sequences accurately predicted the HLA-A and HLA-B alleles for most subjects in the first cohort. The only immune exposure information available for the cohort was CMV serostatus. The cohort was sequenced for TCR beta chains only, and without alpha or paired-chain data the features that could be detected were limited. According to the authors, the approach could potentially be generalized to other disease states and immunological phenotypes. While some public TCRs were present in many individuals, most TCR sequences turned up only very rarely across donors. A cluster of highly shared sequence variants was judged likely to be a technical artifact of the sequencing pipeline. Roughly uniform sequencing depth across donors was assumed in presence/absence analyses, although this assumption may not hold. The earlier analysis of about 600 of the donors excluded roughly 16 rarely observed V segments, including chromosome 9 orphons, because counts were too low. A later genetic analysis reported fewer N-insertions in productive TCRs among donors in an Asian-associated ancestry cluster than the approximately 700-donor mean. A later analysis reported that several top co-occurrence clusters appeared linked to parvovirus B19, influenza, CMV and Epstein-Barr virus. According to a later analysis, most CMV-associated TCR beta chains appeared to be HLA-restricted, and the HLA associations seemed to be driven largely by CMV exposure. Three of the identified cytomegalovirus-associated TCR beta chains were confirmed in vitro to be specific for cytomegalovirus antigens. Because HLA typing was missing for some donors at each locus, association tests included only the typed subset. Compared with equally common non-associated chains, HLA-associated TCR beta chains in a later analysis were more clonally expanded and had lower generation probabilities. When HLA alleles, especially DR and DQ, strongly co-occurred, TCR associations were difficult to assign to individual alleles. A later genetic analysis associated a missense DCLRE1C variant with V-gene and J-gene trimming of TCR beta chains, and an independent cohort replicated the association. In an earlier analysis of around 500 of the donors, most TCR beta V segments appeared in productive rearrangements about 90% or about 30% of the time, broadly matching IMGT annotations. In a later analysis, TCR association rates were found to vary across HLA loci, with the most associated TCRs seen for DRB1 alleles and the fewest for HLA-C alleles. A total of about 150 TCR beta chains were listed by the study as associated with cytomegalovirus. In both the original and validation cohorts, the classifier was reported to diagnose cytomegalovirus status with high specificity and sensitivity. At a false discovery rate of 0.05, a later analysis linked under 20,000 TCR beta sequences to specific HLA alleles.

Library generation was performed with the immunoSEQ multiplex PCR assay. For the multiplex PCR, a mixture combining 60 forward primers for TCR Vbeta segments and 13 reverse primers for TCR Jbeta segments was used. Amplification of the CDR3 region of rearranged TCR beta genes was performed with a multiplex PCR assay on genomic DNA. The Illumina HiSeq System was used to sequence the amplified TCR beta libraries as 87-base-pair reads. The authors' pipeline ran thus. A later analysis counted tens of millions of unique TCR beta chains across the 666 repertoires, and 10 million to 12 million of these chains were shared by at least two donors. Raw reads were error-corrected and collapsed into unique sequences by a nearest-neighbor algorithm in which closely related sequences were merged to remove PCR and sequencing errors. Alignment of CDR3 sequences to IMGT reference sequences was used to assign V, D and J gene segments. Each retained sequence needed at least a six-nucleotide match to both a V gene segment and a J gene segment. A rearrangement counted as productive if the CDR3 had no stop codons and remained in frame with V and J, and every other rearrangement counted as non-productive. Following IMGT convention, CDR3 was defined as the stretch from the second conserved V-encoded cysteine up to the conserved J-encoded phenylalanine. Sequences without an unambiguous match to a single V gene segment were excluded from the earlier analysis of about 600 of the donors. In an earlier analysis of approximately 590 of the donors, V segments were called functional above 56.7% productive rearrangements and were called segregating when the between-donor standard deviation exceeded 5%. A statistical classification framework was developed to diagnose cytomegalovirus status using the catalog of TCR beta chain sequences. V and J gene assignment, in a later analysis, came from comparing TCR nucleotide sequences with IMGT/GENE-DB human TR gene sequences. A later analysis assigned CDR3 sequences and most-parsimonious VDJ recombination scenarios with the TCRdist pipeline. In a later analysis, every TCR beta chain was defined by the combination of its CDR3 amino acid sequence and its V-gene family, and reads without a unique V-gene family were dropped. To address suspected cross-contamination and a sequencing artifact, a later analysis removed 450 to 700 highly shared, low-generation-probability nucleotide sequences. In a later analysis, a clonal expansion index for each public chain was calculated from normalized within-repertoire ranks of inferred template counts. In a later analysis, generation probabilities were computed with a VDJ recombination model fitted to out-of-frame rearrangements, and the resulting probabilities were checked against IGoR. In a later analysis, TCR-TCR, TCR-HLA and TCR-CMV co-occurrence was scored with hypergeometric tests, and a repertoire-size bias correction was applied to TCR pairs. A later analysis estimated false discovery rates by permuting HLA or CMV assignments 20 times. In a later analysis, co-occurring TCRs were grouped with DBSCAN, and TCRdist sequence similarity was added when clustering was performed within HLA-allele-positive subsets. Co-occurrence clustering excluded repertoires with fewer than 30,000 or more than 120,000 public chains, plus five with anomalous nucleotide sharing. TCRdb took this table from immuneACCESS and kept in-frame rearrangements with V and J called. Such tables lack part of the clones; where checked against another copy, unresolved V genes explain under half of the gap, and the rest is unexplained. V and J calls and clone size are copied from that table; D and trimming were computed from the DNA. The sample table shows some 110,000 clones, and about 70% are seen once. 0.85% to 0.9% of the sample is taken by the ten largest.

The cohort consisted of some 670 healthy bone marrow donors. At the time of sampling, every cohort member was nominally healthy, though immune exposures that went unrecorded were likely present. The donor tested CMV seronegative and was one of the 352 seronegative cohort members. A peripheral blood sample was provided by each donor, and peripheral blood mononuclear cells were used for TCR beta sequencing. The Qiagen DNeasy Blood Extraction Kit was used to extract genomic DNA from the blood cell samples. Source material: PBMCs. The TCR originated in a woman aged 25 to 45 in good health and CMV-seronegative.

This receptor carries the CDR3 CASSTGQGVVQPQHF. The sequence in DNA is TGTGCCAGCAGTACCGGACAGGGAGTAGTTCAGCCCCAGCATTTT. The chain couples TRBV28 to TRBJ1-5, and 8 junctional nucleotides match TRBD1. The germline V gene specifies MDHEN as CDR1 and SYDVKM as CDR2. V loses 5 bases at its end and J loses 6 bases; junction bases beyond the gene matches: 9. The CDR3 runs 15 residues from the cysteine to the phenylalanine. The sequence is cut down to CDR3 DNA, 45 bases in frame from base 1.